This T cell receptor beta chain was captured by sequencing in a study of T cells in localized non-small cell lung cancer. Concerning this clone: The antigen is undetermined.

Assay used: immunoSEQ multiplex PCR; TCRdb lists only in-frame clones, some missing. The sample gives about 3,500 clones, roughly 31% of which show up once; approximately 9.6% is in the top ten. Notes on the study in general: Across samples, adjacent lung featured a median around 56 of the top 100 tumor clones. It remains possible that heterogeneity exists, since only one tumor region was sequenced. Measurement of T cell clonality placed uninvolved adjacent lung highest, above the level in tumor.

This specimen consisted of lung tumor tissue, obtained before any cancer treatment. This TCR came from a male donor aged 60 or over with stage I lung adenocarcinoma.

The DNA for the CDR3 is TGTGCCACCAAGAGGAATCCTAGCACAGATACGCAGTATTTT. Its translation is CATKRNPSTDTQYF. The V and J genes are TRBV15 and TRBJ2-3; D not resolved. V lost 7 bases, J lost 0 bases, and 11 bases lay in between. The CDR3 sequence is 14 residues long. The germline V gene encodes CDR1 LNHNV and CDR2 YYDKDF (reference sequence). The whole variable domain, remainder taken from reference TRBV15 and TRBJ2-3, is DAMVIQNPRYQVTQFGKPVTLSCSQTLNHNVMYWYQQKSSQAPKLLFHYYDKDFNNEADTPDNFQSRRPNTSFCFLDIRSPGLGDTAMYLCATKRNPSTDTQYFGPGTRLTVL.